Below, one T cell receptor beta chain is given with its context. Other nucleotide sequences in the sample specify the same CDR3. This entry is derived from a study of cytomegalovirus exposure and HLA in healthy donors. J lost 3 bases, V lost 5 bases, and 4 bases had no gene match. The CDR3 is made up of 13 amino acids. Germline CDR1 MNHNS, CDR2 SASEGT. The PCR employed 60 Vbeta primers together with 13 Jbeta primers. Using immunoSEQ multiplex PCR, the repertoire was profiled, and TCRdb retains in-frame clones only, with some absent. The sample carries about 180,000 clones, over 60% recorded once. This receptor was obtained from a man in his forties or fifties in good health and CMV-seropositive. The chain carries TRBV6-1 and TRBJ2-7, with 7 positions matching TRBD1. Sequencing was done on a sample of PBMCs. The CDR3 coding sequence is TGTGCCAGCAGTCGACAGGGTCTCTACGAGCAGTACTTC. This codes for CASSRQGLYEQYF.